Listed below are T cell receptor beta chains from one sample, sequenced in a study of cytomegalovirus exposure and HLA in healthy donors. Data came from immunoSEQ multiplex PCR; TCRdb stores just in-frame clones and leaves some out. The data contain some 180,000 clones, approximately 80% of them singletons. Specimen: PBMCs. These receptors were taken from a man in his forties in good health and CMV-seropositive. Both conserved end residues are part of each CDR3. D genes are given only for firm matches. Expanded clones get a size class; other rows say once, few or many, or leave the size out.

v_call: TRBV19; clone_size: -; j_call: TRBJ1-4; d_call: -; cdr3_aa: CASSLGPLSGEKLFF; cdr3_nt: TGTGCCAGTAGTCTTGGCCCTCTGTCCGGGGAAAAACTGTTTTTT
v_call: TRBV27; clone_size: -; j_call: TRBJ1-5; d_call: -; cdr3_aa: CASSLSFQGNQPQHF; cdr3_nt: TGTGCCAGCAGTTTATCATTCCAGGGGAACCAGCCCCAGCATTTT
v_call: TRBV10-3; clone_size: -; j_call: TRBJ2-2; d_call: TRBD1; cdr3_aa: CAIKGQGTGELFF; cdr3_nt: TGTGCCATCAAGGGACAGGGAACCGGGGAGCTGTTTTTT
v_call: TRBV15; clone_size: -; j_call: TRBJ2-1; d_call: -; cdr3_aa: CATSRDLGGWSYNEQFF; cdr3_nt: TGTGCCACCAGCAGAGATCTTGGGGGCTGGTCCTACAATGAGCAGTTCTTC
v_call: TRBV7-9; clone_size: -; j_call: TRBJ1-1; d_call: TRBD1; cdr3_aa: CASSLADRGGTEAFF; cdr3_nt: TGTGCCAGCAGCTTAGCGGACAGGGGTGGAACTGAAGCTTTCTTT
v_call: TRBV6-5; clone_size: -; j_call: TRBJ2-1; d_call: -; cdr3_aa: CASSSRRWANNEQFF; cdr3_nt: TGTGCCAGCAGTTCGCGACGGTGGGCTAACAATGAGCAGTTCTTC
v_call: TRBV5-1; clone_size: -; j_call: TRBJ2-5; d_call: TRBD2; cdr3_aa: CASRGGLSQETQYF; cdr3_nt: TGCGCCAGCAGGGGGGGACTATCCCAAGAGACCCAGTACTTC
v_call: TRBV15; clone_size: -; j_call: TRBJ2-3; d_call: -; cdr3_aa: CATSGLGSGVEDTQYF; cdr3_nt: TGTGCCACCAGCGGCCTCGGGTCGGGGGTGGAAGATACGCAGTATTTT
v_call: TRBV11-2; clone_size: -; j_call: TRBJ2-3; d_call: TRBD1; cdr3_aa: CASSSQGGTDTQYF; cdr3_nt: TGTGCCAGCAGCTCGCAGGGGGGCACAGATACGCAGTATTTT
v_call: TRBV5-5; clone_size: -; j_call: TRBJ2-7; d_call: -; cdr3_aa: CASSRGPGQRDEQYF; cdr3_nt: TGTGCCAGCAGCCGGGGCCCAGGACAGCGCGACGAGCAGTACTTC
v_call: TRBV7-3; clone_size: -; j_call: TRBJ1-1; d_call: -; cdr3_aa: CASSAGEDTEAFF; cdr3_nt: TGTGCCAGCAGTGCCGGGGAGGACACTGAAGCTTTCTTT
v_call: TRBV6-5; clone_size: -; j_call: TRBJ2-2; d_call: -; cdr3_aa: CASSYSRTTGELFF; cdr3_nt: TGTGCCAGCAGTTACTCGAGAACCACCGGGGAGCTGTTTTTT
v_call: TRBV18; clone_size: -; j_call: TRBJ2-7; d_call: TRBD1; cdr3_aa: CASSPGLDRGLYF; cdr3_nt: TGTGCCAGCTCACCAGGTCTGGACAGGGGACTGTACTTC
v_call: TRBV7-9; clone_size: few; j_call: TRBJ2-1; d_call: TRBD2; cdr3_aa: CASRDSSGRAYNEQFF; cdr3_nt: TGTGCCAGCAGGGACTCTAGCGGGAGGGCCTACAATGAGCAGTTCTTC
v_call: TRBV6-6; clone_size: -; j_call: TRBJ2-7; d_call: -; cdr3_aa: CASSPILVYEQYF; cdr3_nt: TGTGCCAGCAGTCCCATATTAGTCTACGAGCAGTACTTC
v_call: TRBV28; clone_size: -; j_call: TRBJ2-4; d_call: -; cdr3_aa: CASRPGVLAKNIQYF; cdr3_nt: TGTGCCAGCCGTCCCGGGGTCCTAGCCAAAAACATTCAGTACTTC
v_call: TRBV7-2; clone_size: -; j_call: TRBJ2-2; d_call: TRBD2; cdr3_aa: CASSSGLAAWAGELFF; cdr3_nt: TGTGCCAGCAGCTCGGGACTAGCGGCCTGGGCCGGGGAGCTGTTTTTT
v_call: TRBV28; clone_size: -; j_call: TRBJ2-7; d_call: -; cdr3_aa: CASSPPGGAGWRAYEQYF; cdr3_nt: TGTGCCAGCAGTCCTCCCGGTGGGGCGGGATGGAGGGCCTACGAGCAGTACTTC
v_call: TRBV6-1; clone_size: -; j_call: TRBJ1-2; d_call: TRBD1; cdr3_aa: CASTRQGAGYTF; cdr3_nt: TGTGCCAGCACACGACAGGGGGCGGGCTACACCTTC
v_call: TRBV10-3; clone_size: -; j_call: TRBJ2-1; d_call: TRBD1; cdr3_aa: CAALGQGYNEQFF; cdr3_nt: TGTGCCGCCCTCGGACAGGGATACAATGAGCAGTTCTTC
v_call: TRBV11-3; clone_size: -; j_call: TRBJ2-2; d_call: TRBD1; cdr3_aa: CASSLDPARQGATGELFF; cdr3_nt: TGTGCCAGCAGCTTAGATCCTGCTCGCCAGGGGGCCACCGGGGAGCTGTTTTTT
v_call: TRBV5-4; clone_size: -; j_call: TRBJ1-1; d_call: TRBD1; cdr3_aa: CASSSPSGGADTEAFF; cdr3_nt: TGTGCCAGCAGTTCTCCCTCAGGGGGCGCGGATACTGAAGCTTTCTTT
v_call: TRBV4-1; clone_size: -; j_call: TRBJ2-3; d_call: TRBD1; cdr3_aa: CASSRTGADTDTQYF; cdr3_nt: TGCGCCAGCAGCCGGACAGGGGCGGACACAGATACGCAGTATTTT
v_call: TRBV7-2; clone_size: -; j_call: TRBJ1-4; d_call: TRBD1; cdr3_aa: CASRADRGTEKLFF; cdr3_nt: TGTGCCAGCAGGGCCGACAGGGGTACAGAAAAACTGTTTTTT
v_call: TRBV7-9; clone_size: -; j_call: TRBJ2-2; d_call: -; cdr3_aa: CASSNSSRGGELFF; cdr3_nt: TGTGCCAGCAGCAACAGCAGTCGGGGCGGGGAGCTGTTTTTT
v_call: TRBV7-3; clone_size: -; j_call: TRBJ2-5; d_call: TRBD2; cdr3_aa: CASSLTTGGGQFQETQYF; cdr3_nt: TGTGCCAGCAGCTTAACGACGGGGGGTGGCCAATTTCAAGAGACCCAGTACTTC
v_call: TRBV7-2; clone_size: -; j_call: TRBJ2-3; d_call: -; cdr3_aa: CASSLRHTGRPGTDTQYF; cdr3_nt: TGTGCCAGCAGCCTCCGACATACCGGCCGCCCCGGCACAGATACGCAGTATTTT
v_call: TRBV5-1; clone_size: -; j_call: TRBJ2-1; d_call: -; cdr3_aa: CASSWGGQGYNEQFF; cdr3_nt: TGCGCCAGCAGCTGGGGGGGGCAGGGCTACAATGAGCAGTTCTTC
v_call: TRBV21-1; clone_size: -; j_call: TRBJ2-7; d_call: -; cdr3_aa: CASGKRTPGVPTSSEQYF; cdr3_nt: TGTGCCAGCGGAAAAAGAACCCCCGGAGTACCGACCTCCTCGGAGCAGTACTTC
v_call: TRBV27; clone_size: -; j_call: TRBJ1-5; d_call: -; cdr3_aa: CASSLWGQGSNSNQPQHF; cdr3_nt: TGTGCCAGCAGTTTATGGGGGCAGGGATCGAATAGCAATCAGCCCCAGCATTTT
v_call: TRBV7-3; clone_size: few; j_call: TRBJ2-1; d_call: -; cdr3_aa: CASSSQIYNEQFF; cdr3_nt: TGTGCCAGCAGCTCGCAGATTTACAATGAGCAGTTCTTC
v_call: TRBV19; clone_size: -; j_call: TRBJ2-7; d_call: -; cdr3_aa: CASSQDTVSSYEQYF; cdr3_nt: TGTGCCAGTAGTCAGGACACGGTAAGCTCCTACGAGCAGTACTTC
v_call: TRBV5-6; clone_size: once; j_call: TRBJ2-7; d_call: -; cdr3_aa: CASSFNAGFNEQYF; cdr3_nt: TGTGCCAGCAGCTTTAATGCAGGGTTCAACGAGCAGTACTTC
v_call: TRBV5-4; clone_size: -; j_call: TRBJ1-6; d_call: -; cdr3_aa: CASSLRGVSVNSPLHF; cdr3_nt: TGTGCCAGCAGCTTACGGGGGGTCTCGGTTAATTCACCCCTCCACTTT
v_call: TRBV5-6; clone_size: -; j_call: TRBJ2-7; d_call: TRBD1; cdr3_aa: CASSSDPTGTAYEQYF; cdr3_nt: TGTGCCAGCAGCTCAGACCCGACAGGGACCGCCTACGAGCAGTACTTC
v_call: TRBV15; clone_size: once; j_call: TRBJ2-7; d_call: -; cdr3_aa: CATSLNRDRQYF; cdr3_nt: TGTGCCACCAGCCTAAACAGGGATCGGCAGTACTTC
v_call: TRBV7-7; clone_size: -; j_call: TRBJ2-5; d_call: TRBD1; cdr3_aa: CASSLASGGAEETQYF; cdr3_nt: TGTGCCAGCAGCTTAGCATCAGGGGGCGCTGAAGAGACCCAGTACTTC
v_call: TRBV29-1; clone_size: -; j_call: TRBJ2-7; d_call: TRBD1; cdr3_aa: CSVTGGDYEQYF; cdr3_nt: TGCAGCGTTACAGGGGGAGACTACGAGCAGTACTTC
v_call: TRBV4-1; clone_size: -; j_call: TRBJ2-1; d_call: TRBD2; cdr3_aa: CASSPYPGEGPAYNEQFF; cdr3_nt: TGCGCCAGCAGCCCCTACCCGGGGGAGGGGCCGGCCTACAATGAGCAGTTCTTC
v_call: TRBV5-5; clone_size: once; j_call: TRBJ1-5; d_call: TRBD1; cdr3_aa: CASTRDRGSNQPQHF; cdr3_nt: TGTGCCAGCACCCGGGACAGGGGAAGCAATCAGCCCCAGCATTTT
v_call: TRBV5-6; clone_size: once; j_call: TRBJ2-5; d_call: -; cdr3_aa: CASSPLDSQETQYF; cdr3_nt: TGTGCCAGCAGCCCACTGGACTCCCAAGAGACCCAGTACTTC
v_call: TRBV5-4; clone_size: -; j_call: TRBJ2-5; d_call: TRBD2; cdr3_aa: CASSLDPLAVQETQYF; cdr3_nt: TGTGCCAGCAGCTTGGATCCGCTAGCGGTACAAGAGACCCAGTACTTC
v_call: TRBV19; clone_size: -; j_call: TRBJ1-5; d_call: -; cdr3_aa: CASSLHRDTYSNQPQHF; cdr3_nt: TGTGCCAGTAGTCTACACCGGGACACCTATAGCAATCAGCCCCAGCATTTT
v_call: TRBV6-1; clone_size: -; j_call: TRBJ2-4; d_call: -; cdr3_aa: CASSERVAKNIQYF; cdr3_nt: TGTGCCAGCAGTGAACGGGTAGCCAAAAACATTCAGTACTTC
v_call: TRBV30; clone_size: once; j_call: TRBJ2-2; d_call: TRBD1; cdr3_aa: CAWSDRVIGTGELFF; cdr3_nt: TGTGCCTGGAGCGACAGGGTTATTGGCACCGGGGAGCTGTTTTTT
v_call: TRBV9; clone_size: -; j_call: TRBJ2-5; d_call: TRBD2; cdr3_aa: CASSVGGLVGHRGGTQYF; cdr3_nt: TGTGCCAGCAGCGTAGGGGGACTAGTGGGACATCGGGGCGGGACCCAGTACTTC
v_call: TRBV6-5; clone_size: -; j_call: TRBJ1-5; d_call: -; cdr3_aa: CASRPRANQPQHF; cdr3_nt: TGTGCCAGCAGACCGAGGGCCAATCAGCCCCAGCATTTT
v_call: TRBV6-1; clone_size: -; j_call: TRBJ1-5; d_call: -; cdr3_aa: CASSEIENQPQHF; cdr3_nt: TGTGCCAGCAGTGAAATCGAGAACCAGCCCCAGCATTTT
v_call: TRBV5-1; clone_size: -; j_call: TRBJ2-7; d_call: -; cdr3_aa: CASSWTASYEQYF; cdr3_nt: TGCGCCAGCAGCTGGACAGCCTCCTACGAGCAGTACTTC
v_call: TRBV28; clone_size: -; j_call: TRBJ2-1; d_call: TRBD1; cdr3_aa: CASSTQGQGNNEQFF; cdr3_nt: TGTGCCAGCAGTACCCAGGGACAGGGTAACAATGAGCAGTTCTTC
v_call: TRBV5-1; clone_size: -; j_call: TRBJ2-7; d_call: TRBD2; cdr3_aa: CASSSGDHSYEQYF; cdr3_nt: TGCGCCAGTTCAAGCGGGGACCACTCCTACGAGCAGTACTTC
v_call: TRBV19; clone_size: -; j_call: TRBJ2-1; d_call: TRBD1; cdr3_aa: CASSIDVRDRHEQFF; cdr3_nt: TGTGCCAGTAGTATAGATGTTCGGGACAGACACGAGCAGTTCTTC
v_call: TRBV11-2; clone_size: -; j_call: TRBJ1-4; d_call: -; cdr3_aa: CASSSRWDEKLFF; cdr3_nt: TGTGCCAGCAGCTCGCGGTGGGATGAAAAACTGTTTTTT
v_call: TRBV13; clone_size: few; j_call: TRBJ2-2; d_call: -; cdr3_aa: CASSPGGPNTGELFF; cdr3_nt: TGTGCCAGCAGCCCAGGGGGGCCGAACACCGGGGAGCTGTTTTTT